This TCR beta chain stems from a study of T cells in localized non-small cell lung cancer. With 5 bases removed from V and 0 bases from J, the gap between germline ends came to 11 bases. CDR3 size: 14 residues. Germline assignment: CDR1 SGHNT and CDR2 YENEEA. Sequencing used immunoSEQ multiplex PCR; TCRdb keeps in-frame clones, though not all of them. The data show over 550 clones, with around 33% seen just once and over 6.5% held by the top ten. The genes are TRBV11-3 and TRBJ2-7, with D unclear. The starting material was normal lung tissue next to the tumor, obtained before any cancer treatment. This receptor was taken from a female donor older than 55 with stage I lung adenocarcinoma. The chain's CDR3 is CASSPSSSSYEQYF. The CDR3 DNA follows: TGTGCCAGCAGCCCGTCCTCGAGCTCCTACGAGCAGTACTTC. The full variable domain, rest sourced from reference TRBV11-3 and TRBJ2-7, is EAGVVQSPRYKIIEKKQPVAFWCNPISGHNTLYWYLQNLGQGPELLIRYENEEAVDDSQLPKDRFSAERLKGVDSTLKIQPAELGDSAVYLCASSPSSSSYEQYFGPGTRLTVT.